Listed here are 22 T cell receptor beta chains from one sample, sequenced in a study of T cell responses to AZD1222 COVID-19 vaccine. Libraries were prepared by immunoSEQ multiplex PCR; TCRdb keeps only in-frame clonotypes and omits some of them. The repertoire holds roughly 4,700 clones, with approximately 90% as singletons. The input for sequencing was peripheral blood, taken 28 days after the second AZD1222 dose. These receptors all come from an adult who received the AZD1222 COVID-19 vaccine.

The gene calls are TRBV28 and TRBJ1-6, with 9 bases that match TRBD1. The CDR3 length is 15 residues. Germline CDR1 and CDR2: MDHEN and SYDVKM. V trimming: 5 bases; J trimming: 9 bases; junction bases outside the gene matches: 8. In DNA, the CDR3 is TGTGCCAGCAGTCGGGGGGACAGGGACGGTTCACCCCTCCACTTT. Translation: CASSRGDRDGSPLHF. The variable domain in full, completed from reference TRBV28 and TRBJ1-6, reads DVKVTQSSRYLVKRTGEKVFLECVQDMDHENMFWYRQDPGLGLRLIYFSYDVKMKEKGDIPEGYSVSREKKERFSLILESASTNQTSMYLCASSRGDRDGSPLHFGNGTRLTVT.

The rearrangement links TRBV3-1 (or the pseudogene TRBV3-2) to TRBJ1-1; a possible D gene is TRBD1 (6 bases). V was clipped by 0 bases and J by 4 bases, with 9 bases between them. From germline, CDR1 is LGHDT and CDR2 YNNKEL (reference sequence). The length of the CDR3 is 14 residues. CDR3 region: CASSQDLRGTEAFF. CDR3 nucleotides: TGTGCCAGCAGCCAAGATCTCAGGGGCACTGAAGCTTTCTTT.

This rearrangement joins TRBV6-6 to TRBJ1-5, with 8 positions matching TRBD1. The trim removed 5 bases at V and 0 bases at J, leaving 6 bases unmatched. The CDR3 has 16 residues. Germline lookup yields CDR1 MNHNY and CDR2 SVGAGI (reference sequence). The CDR3 region has the DNA TGTGCCAGCAGTCGACAGGGGTCCTATAGCAATCAGCCCCAGCATTTT. Translating it yields CASSRQGSYSNQPQHF.

The chain combines TRBV7-8 with TRBJ2-1; the D is unclear. Germline CDR1 SGHVS, CDR2 FQNEAQ. This CDR3 contains 16 residues. V dropped 1 base and J dropped 0 bases, with 10 bases sitting between them. CDR3 sequence: CASSLGAGSSYNEQFF. CDR3 bases: TGTGCCAGCAGCTTAGGTGCTGGAAGCTCCTACAATGAGCAGTTCTTC.

V usage is TRBV7-8 and J usage is TRBJ1-4, with D maybe TRBD1 (6 bases). Germline lookup yields CDR1 SGHVS and CDR2 FQNEAQ. V lost 5 bases, J lost 5 bases, and 15 bases lay in between. The CDR3 runs 15 residues. CDR3 sequence reads: CASSVGDRRNEKLFF. DNA of the CDR3: TGTGCCAGCAGCGTAGGAGACAGGAGAAATGAAAAACTGTTTTTT.

This chain joins TRBV18 and TRBJ1-2; D not resolved. CDR1 and CDR2 (germline): KGHSH, LQKENI. The CDR3 runs to 12 residues. Trimming shortened V by 5 bases and J by 8 bases, and 12 bases separated the two germline ends. CDR3 region: CASSKPQSGYTF. The CDR3 nucleotides are TGTGCCAGCTCAAAACCTCAAAGCGGCTACACCTTC.

This rearrangement joins TRBV24-1 to TRBJ2-7, with 7 nucleotides matching TRBD2. The CDR3 extends over 13 amino acids. The J segment lost 2 bases and the V segment lost 3 bases, leaving 0 bases of the junction unmatched. Germline assignment: CDR1 KGHDR and CDR2 SFDVKD. CDR3 region: CATSDGLAYEQYF. In nucleotides, the CDR3 is TGTGCCACCAGTGATGGACTAGCCTACGAGCAGTACTTC.

The chain carries TRBV21-1 and TRBJ2-3; the tabulated D call, TRBD1, remains unverified against the DNA. TRBV21-1 is a pseudogene. This CDR3 contains 17 residues. DNA for the CDR3: TGTGCCAGCAGCAAGGCAGGACAGGGAACGGATCCAGATACGCAGTATTTT. Its protein is CASSKAGQGTDPDTQYF.

The chain combines TRBV19 with TRBJ1-5; D perhaps matches TRBD1 (5 bases). The CDR3 is made up of 13 amino acids. V lost 3 bases and J 6 bases, leaving 9 bases between the germline ends. Germline V gene data show CDR1 as LNHDA and CDR2 as SQIVND (reference sequence). The CDR3 here is CASSIEGRQPQHF. The CDR3 nucleotides are TGTGCCAGTAGTATTGAGGGGCGTCAGCCCCAGCATTTT.

This chain connects TRBV14 to TRBJ2-2, with D perhaps matching TRBD2 (6 bases). There are 15 residues in the CDR3. Trimming shortened V by 3 bases and J by 5 bases, and 13 bases separated the two germline ends. The germline V gene encodes CDR1 SGHDN and CDR2 FVKESK. The DNA of the CDR3 is TGTGCCAGCAGCCAGCCCCGGGGGAGGACCGGGGAGCTGTTTTTT. Protein sequence: CASSQPRGRTGELFF.

CDR3 region: CASSFLGGTGELFF. CDR3 in DNA: TGTGCCAGCAGCTTTCTGGGGGGCACCGGGGAGCTGTTTTTT. The chain has TRBV7-9 and TRBJ2-2; possible D gene TRBD2, 6 bases. In germline, CDR1 is SEHNR, CDR2 FQNEAQ (reference sequence). V was clipped by 3 bases and J by 4 bases, with 9 bases between them. The CDR3 sequence is 14 residues long.

This clone appeared a few times. J is TRBJ1-4 and V is TRBV4-1, with D unclear. The V end was cut by 0 bases, the J end by 5 bases, with 4 bases between. CDR1 and CDR2 from the germline V gene are MGHRA and YSYEKL. The CDR3 sequence is 13 residues long. CDR3 in DNA: TGCGCCAGCAGCCAAGATGCGAATGAAAAACTGTTTTTT. It yields the protein CASSQDANEKLFF.

The chain carries TRBV10-1 and TRBJ1-5; 10 nucleotides match TRBD1. Germline values: CDR1 WNHNN, CDR2 SYGVQD (reference sequence). The CDR3 contains 13 residues. V lost 5 bases and J lost 9; bases outside the gene matches: 4. CDR3: CASSRDRGSPQHF. The CDR3 nucleotides read TGCGCCAGCAGTCGGGACAGGGGATCGCCCCAGCATTTT.

The rearrangement joins TRBV28 to TRBJ1-5; tentative D call: TRBD1 (6 bases). V gave up 6 bases and J gave up 6 bases, with 15 bases separating them. CDR1 MDHEN and CDR2 SYDVKM come from the germline V gene. The CDR3 runs 14 residues. This chain's CDR3 is CASSPARGAQPQHF. For the CDR3, the DNA is TGTGCCAGCAGCCCGGCCAGGGGAGCTCAGCCCCAGCATTTT.

The chain carries TRBV5-1 and TRBJ2-2, with TRBD1 matching over 7 bases. Per the germline V gene, CDR1 is SGHRS and CDR2 is YFSETQ. The CDR3 covers 16 residues. V trimming: 0 bases; J trimming: 1 base; junction bases outside the gene matches: 3. The CDR3, as DNA: TGCGCCAGCAGCTTGGAGGGGACAGTGAACACCGGGGAGCTGTTTTTT. Translation: CASSLEGTVNTGELFF.

The genes are TRBV6-5 and TRBJ2-7, with unresolved D. The CDR3 sequence is 15 residues long. With 10 bases removed from V and 1 base from J, the gap between germline ends came to 20 bases. Germline V gene lookup returns CDR1 MNHEY and CDR2 SVGAGI. The CDR3 is CATVNLGSQSYEQYF. The CDR3 coding sequence is TGTGCCACCGTGAATTTGGGGTCCCAGTCCTACGAGCAGTACTTC.

This clone occurred once. The chain has TRBV5-1 and TRBJ1-2, with D possibly being TRBD1 (5 bases). CDR3 length: 15 residues. The V gene's germline CDR1 is SGHRS and CDR2 YFSETQ. Deletions cut 4 bases from V and 0 bases from J, with 13 bases between. CDR3 protein: CASSAGTAANYGYTF. The CDR3, as DNA: TGCGCCAGCAGCGCCGGGACGGCAGCTAACTATGGCTACACCTTC.

The chain carries TRBV12-3 or TRBV12-4 and TRBJ2-1; tentatively, D is TRBD2 (7 bases). Trimming left V 6 bases short and J 12 bases short, with 18 bases between. This CDR3 is built from 13 residues. The CDR3 loop reads CASRILGGLGQFF. The DNA for the CDR3 is TGTGCCAGCAGGATACTCGGGGGGCTTGGGCAGTTCTTC.

The chain joins TRBV20-1 to TRBJ2-5; 13 bases map to TRBD2. J gave up 6 bases and V 3 bases, and 7 bases lay outside the gene matches. Germline V gene lookup returns CDR1 DFQATT and CDR2 SNEGSKA (reference sequence). This CDR3 spans 15 amino acids. The CDR3 spells CSASTSGGAGKTQYF. The CDR3 coding sequence is TGCAGTGCTAGTACTAGCGGGGGGGCTGGGAAGACCCAGTACTTC.

The chain uses TRBV28 and TRBJ1-5, with D maybe TRBD1 (5 bases). This CDR3 spans 16 amino acids. Trimming removed 2 bases from V and 1 base from J, with 12 bases in between. Germline V gene data show CDR1 as MDHEN and CDR2 as SYDVKM. This CDR3 is CASSLLEGPSNQPQHF. In DNA, the CDR3 is TGTGCCAGCAGTTTACTGGAGGGGCCCAGCAATCAGCCCCAGCATTTT.

V and J are TRBV7-2 and TRBJ1-4; D not resolved. V lost 5 bases and J lost 3, with 16 bases in between. Germline assignment: CDR1 SGHTA and CDR2 FQGNSA. The CDR3 has 16 amino acids. As DNA, the CDR3 is TGTGCCAGCAGCCCGAATCGGGGTGGACCTAATGAAAAACTGTTTTTT. It encodes CASSPNRGGPNEKLFF.

The chain combines TRBV7-3 with TRBJ1-1; D not resolved. The CDR3 is 13 residues long. Germline loops: CDR1 SGHTA, CDR2 FQGTGA. Trimming shortened V by 3 bases and J by 3 bases, and 8 bases separated the two germline ends. The CDR3 bases are TGTGCCAGCAGCTTCACACGGTACACTGAAGCTTTCTTT. Its translation: CASSFTRYTEAFF.